These T cell receptor beta chains were read from a single sample in a study of T cell changes during pregnancy in multiple sclerosis. Assay: immunoSEQ multiplex PCR; the TCRdb copy retains only in-frame clones and omits some. The sample lists about 46,000 clones; roughly 95% were seen once. The source material was CD8+ T cells from peripheral blood mononuclear cells, sampled after pregnancy. The receptor set was obtained from a female donor with multiple sclerosis, enrolled in a pregnancy study. Each CDR3 is given with its conserved first and last residue. D genes are given only for firm matches. Clone size is not always given. Where it is, it says once, few, many or a class for expanded clones.

v_call: TRBV6-5; cdr3_length: 16; clone_size: .; j_call: TRBJ2-2; d_call: TRBD2; cdr3_aa: CASSYGLAVNTGELFF; cdr3_nt: TGTGCCAGCAGTTACGGACTAGCGGTTAACACCGGGGAGCTGTTTTTT
v_call: TRBV11-2; cdr3_length: 13; clone_size: .; j_call: TRBJ1-1; d_call: .; cdr3_aa: CASSPREETEAFF; cdr3_nt: TGTGCCAGCAGCCCCCGGGAAGAGACTGAAGCTTTCTTT
v_call: TRBV5-1; cdr3_length: 16; clone_size: once; j_call: TRBJ2-7; d_call: .; cdr3_aa: CASSLPEDSSSYEQYF; cdr3_nt: TGCGCCAGCAGCTTGCCGGAAGACTCAAGCTCCTACGAGCAGTACTTC
v_call: TRBV27; cdr3_length: 15; clone_size: .; j_call: TRBJ2-1; d_call: TRBD2; cdr3_aa: CASSPGTSGHNEQFF; cdr3_nt: TGTGCCAGCAGCCCTGGGACTAGCGGACACAATGAGCAGTTCTTC
v_call: TRBV6-4; cdr3_length: 15; clone_size: .; j_call: TRBJ2-1; d_call: TRBD2; cdr3_aa: CASSDSSGRANEQFF; cdr3_nt: TGTGCCAGCAGTGACTCTAGCGGGAGGGCCAATGAGCAGTTCTTC
v_call: TRBV14; cdr3_length: 16; clone_size: .; j_call: TRBJ2-1; d_call: .; cdr3_aa: CASSQGLKGDHTEQFF; cdr3_nt: TGTGCCAGCAGCCAAGGACTGAAGGGGGACCACACTGAGCAGTTCTTC
v_call: TRBV10-3; cdr3_length: 18; clone_size: .; j_call: TRBJ2-2; d_call: TRBD2; cdr3_aa: CAISELAGVSANTGELFF; cdr3_nt: TGTGCCATCAGTGAATTGGCGGGAGTCTCCGCGAACACCGGGGAGCTGTTTTTT
v_call: TRBV9; cdr3_length: 14; clone_size: .; j_call: TRBJ2-7; d_call: TRBD2; cdr3_aa: CASSPRGGGYEQYF; cdr3_nt: TGTGCCAGCAGCCCTCGGGGGGGAGGTTACGAGCAGTACTTC
v_call: TRBV27; cdr3_length: 15; clone_size: .; j_call: TRBJ2-1; d_call: .; cdr3_aa: CASSFAGTPYNEQFF; cdr3_nt: TGTGCCAGCAGTTTCGCAGGGACACCCTACAATGAGCAGTTCTTC
v_call: TRBV29-1; cdr3_length: 18; clone_size: .; j_call: TRBJ1-1; d_call: .; cdr3_aa: CSVEDLRTKRRANTEAFF; cdr3_nt: TGCAGCGTTGAAGATCTTAGGACAAAAAGGAGGGCGAACACTGAAGCTTTCTTT
v_call: TRBV27; cdr3_length: 16; clone_size: .; j_call: TRBJ2-7; d_call: .; cdr3_aa: CASSPPRQGSSYEQYF; cdr3_nt: TGTGCCAGCAGTCCCCCCCGGCAGGGGAGCTCCTACGAGCAGTACTTC
v_call: TRBV10-1; cdr3_length: 14; clone_size: .; j_call: TRBJ2-5; d_call: .; cdr3_aa: CASSESGSVETQYF; cdr3_nt: TGCGCCAGCAGTGAGTCCGGGAGCGTGGAGACCCAGTACTTC
v_call: TRBV4-1; cdr3_length: 14; clone_size: .; j_call: TRBJ2-1; d_call: .; cdr3_aa: CASSHTGIGNEQFF; cdr3_nt: TGCGCCAGCAGCCACACAGGAATCGGCAATGAGCAGTTCTTC
v_call: TRBV2; cdr3_length: 13; clone_size: .; j_call: TRBJ2-1; d_call: TRBD2; cdr3_aa: CASNGGAGNEQFF; cdr3_nt: TGTGCCAGCAACGGGGGGGCTGGAAATGAGCAGTTCTTC
v_call: TRBV9; cdr3_length: 14; clone_size: few; j_call: TRBJ1-2; d_call: TRBD1; cdr3_aa: CASSLRQGAYGYTF; cdr3_nt: TGTGCCAGCAGCCTTAGACAGGGAGCCTATGGCTACACCTTC
v_call: TRBV11-2; cdr3_length: 16; clone_size: .; j_call: TRBJ2-1; d_call: .; cdr3_aa: CASSLGRGSSYNEQFF; cdr3_nt: TGTGCCAGCAGCTTAGGGCGGGGAAGCTCCTACAATGAGCAGTTCTTC
v_call: TRBV2; cdr3_length: 15; clone_size: .; j_call: TRBJ1-2; d_call: .; cdr3_aa: CASSGTAATIYGYTF; cdr3_nt: TGTGCCAGCAGTGGGACAGCGGCAACGATCTATGGCTACACCTTC
v_call: TRBV11-2; cdr3_length: 16; clone_size: .; j_call: TRBJ2-1; d_call: .; cdr3_aa: CASSLVPEDLTYEQFF; cdr3_nt: TGTGCCAGCAGCTTAGTACCGGAGGACCTTACATACGAGCAGTTCTTC
v_call: TRBV9; cdr3_length: 15; clone_size: .; j_call: TRBJ2-3; d_call: TRBD2; cdr3_aa: CASDLGGGSTDTQYF; cdr3_nt: TGTGCCAGCGACCTCGGGGGGGGTAGCACAGATACGCAGTATTTT
v_call: TRBV11-2; cdr3_length: 14; clone_size: .; j_call: TRBJ2-7; d_call: TRBD2; cdr3_aa: CASSLGGGSYEQYF; cdr3_nt: TGTGCCAGCAGCTTGGGGGGGGGCTCCTACGAGCAGTACTTC
v_call: TRBV19; cdr3_length: 17; clone_size: .; j_call: TRBJ1-4; d_call: .; cdr3_aa: CASSIKFFGGGDEKLFF; cdr3_nt: TGTGCCAGTAGTATAAAGTTCTTCGGCGGGGGAGATGAAAAACTGTTTTTT
v_call: TRBV7-9; cdr3_length: 14; clone_size: .; j_call: TRBJ2-5; d_call: .; cdr3_aa: CASSFIWDSETQYF; cdr3_nt: TGTGCCAGCAGCTTTATATGGGACTCGGAGACCCAGTACTTC
v_call: TRBV4-1; cdr3_length: 16; clone_size: .; j_call: TRBJ2-1; d_call: TRBD2; cdr3_aa: CASSQVGGRRYNEQFF; cdr3_nt: TGCGCCAGCAGCCAAGTAGGCGGGAGGCGCTACAATGAGCAGTTCTTC
v_call: TRBV4-2; cdr3_length: 15; clone_size: .; j_call: TRBJ2-1; d_call: .; cdr3_aa: CASSQEPSVIYEQFF; cdr3_nt: TGTGCCAGCAGCCAAGAACCTAGCGTTATCTATGAGCAGTTCTTC
v_call: TRBV19; cdr3_length: 17; clone_size: .; j_call: TRBJ2-1; d_call: TRBD2; cdr3_aa: CASSRGLAGGLYNEQFF; cdr3_nt: TGTGCCAGTAGTAGGGGACTAGCGGGAGGCCTCTACAATGAGCAGTTCTTC
v_call: TRBV21-1; cdr3_length: 18; clone_size: .; j_call: TRBJ1-5; d_call: .; cdr3_aa: CASSKFGQGLPRNQPQHF; cdr3_nt: TGTGCCAGCAGCAAATTTGGACAGGGCCTTCCGCGCAATCAGCCCCAGCATTTT
v_call: TRBV4-1; cdr3_length: 15; clone_size: .; j_call: TRBJ1-5; d_call: .; cdr3_aa: CASSQGAGDNQPQHF; cdr3_nt: TGCGCCAGCAGCCAAGGCGCGGGGGACAATCAGCCCCAGCATTTT
v_call: TRBV10-3; cdr3_length: 16; clone_size: once; j_call: TRBJ2-1; d_call: .; cdr3_aa: CAIRRWLAGNYNEQFF; cdr3_nt: TGTGCCATCAGGAGATGGCTGGCGGGCAACTACAATGAGCAGTTCTTC
v_call: TRBV9; cdr3_length: 17; clone_size: .; j_call: TRBJ2-1; d_call: TRBD2; cdr3_aa: CASSVLAAPIPNNEQFF; cdr3_nt: TGTGCCAGCAGCGTACTAGCGGCACCAATCCCAAACAATGAGCAGTTCTTC
v_call: TRBV27; cdr3_length: 14; clone_size: .; j_call: TRBJ2-5; d_call: .; cdr3_aa: CASSFGTSWETQYF; cdr3_nt: TGTGCCAGCAGTTTCGGGACATCGTGGGAGACCCAGTACTTC
v_call: TRBV7-7; cdr3_length: 15; clone_size: .; j_call: TRBJ2-1; d_call: TRBD2; cdr3_aa: CASSLTSGGANEQFF; cdr3_nt: TGTGCCAGCAGCTTAACGAGCGGGGGGGCCAATGAGCAGTTCTTC
v_call: TRBV19; cdr3_length: 13; clone_size: .; j_call: TRBJ1-1; d_call: TRBD1; cdr3_aa: CASRGQGITEAFF; cdr3_nt: TGTGCCAGTAGAGGACAGGGGATCACTGAAGCTTTCTTT
v_call: TRBV4-1; cdr3_length: 15; clone_size: .; j_call: TRBJ2-3; d_call: .; cdr3_aa: CASSQISGARDTQYF; cdr3_nt: TGCGCCAGCAGCCAAATTAGCGGAGCTCGGGATACGCAGTATTTT
v_call: TRBV6-1; cdr3_length: 15; clone_size: .; j_call: TRBJ2-7; d_call: TRBD1; cdr3_aa: CASSESTGGSDEQYF; cdr3_nt: TGTGCCAGCAGTGAATCGACAGGGGGTAGCGACGAGCAGTACTTC
v_call: TRBV5-4; cdr3_length: 17; clone_size: .; j_call: TRBJ2-2; d_call: TRBD2; cdr3_aa: CASSWGLAELGTGELFF; cdr3_nt: TGTGCCAGCAGCTGGGGACTAGCGGAACTCGGCACCGGGGAGCTGTTTTTT
v_call: TRBV7-9; cdr3_length: 15; clone_size: .; j_call: TRBJ2-5; d_call: .; cdr3_aa: CASSPTGRSQETQYF; cdr3_nt: TGTGCCAGCAGCCCAACAGGACGGTCGCAAGAGACCCAGTACTTC
v_call: TRBV27; cdr3_length: 15; clone_size: .; j_call: TRBJ2-1; d_call: TRBD2; cdr3_aa: CASSLTSESYNEQFF; cdr3_nt: TGTGCCAGCAGTTTGACTAGCGAATCCTACAATGAGCAGTTCTTC
v_call: TRBV7-8; cdr3_length: 14; clone_size: .; j_call: TRBJ2-1; d_call: TRBD2; cdr3_aa: CASSFTSGWNEQFF; cdr3_nt: TGTGCCAGCAGCTTCACTAGCGGGTGGAATGAGCAGTTCTTC
v_call: TRBV6-6; cdr3_length: 12; clone_size: .; j_call: TRBJ2-7; d_call: .; cdr3_aa: CASSLAAYEQYF; cdr3_nt: TGTGCCAGCAGTCTCGCGGCCTACGAGCAGTACTTC
v_call: TRBV19; cdr3_length: 14; clone_size: .; j_call: TRBJ2-1; d_call: .; cdr3_aa: CASSILVTSNEQFF; cdr3_nt: TGTGCCAGTAGTATTTTAGTGACTAGCAATGAGCAGTTCTTC
v_call: TRBV7-9; cdr3_length: 14; clone_size: .; j_call: TRBJ1-1; d_call: .; cdr3_aa: CASSDGQLNTEAFF; cdr3_nt: TGTGCCAGCAGCGACGGACAGCTAAACACTGAAGCTTTCTTT
v_call: TRBV7-8; cdr3_length: 15; clone_size: .; j_call: TRBJ2-7; d_call: TRBD2; cdr3_aa: CASRKLLAPTYEQYF; cdr3_nt: TGTGCCAGCAGGAAGTTACTAGCGCCAACCTACGAGCAGTACTTC
v_call: TRBV6-4; cdr3_length: 14; clone_size: .; j_call: TRBJ2-2; d_call: .; cdr3_aa: CASSDDSDTGELFF; cdr3_nt: TGTGCCAGCAGTGACGACAGCGACACCGGGGAGCTGTTTTTT
v_call: TRBV7-9; cdr3_length: 16; clone_size: .; j_call: TRBJ2-1; d_call: TRBD1; cdr3_aa: CASSLPPGQIQSEQFF; cdr3_nt: TGTGCCAGCAGCTTACCCCCGGGACAGATTCAAAGTGAGCAGTTCTTC
v_call: TRBV29-1; cdr3_length: 14; clone_size: .; j_call: TRBJ2-5; d_call: TRBD2; cdr3_aa: CSVVGGLAQETQYF; cdr3_nt: TGCAGCGTTGTTGGGGGACTAGCGCAAGAGACCCAGTACTTC
v_call: TRBV4-3; cdr3_length: 16; clone_size: .; j_call: TRBJ1-6; d_call: .; cdr3_aa: CASSQGGQFDNSPLHF; cdr3_nt: TGCGCCAGCAGCCAGGGTGGACAGTTCGATAATTCACCCCTCCACTTT
v_call: TRBV6-4; cdr3_length: 15; clone_size: .; j_call: TRBJ2-3; d_call: TRBD1; cdr3_aa: CASSAGTGSTDTQYF; cdr3_nt: TGTGCCAGCAGTGCCGGGACAGGGAGCACAGATACGCAGTATTTT
v_call: TRBV7-9; cdr3_length: 16; clone_size: once; j_call: TRBJ1-1; d_call: .; cdr3_aa: CASSDSARAINTEAFF; cdr3_nt: TGTGCCAGCAGCGACAGCGCCAGAGCGATTAACACTGAAGCTTTCTTT
v_call: TRBV7-8; cdr3_length: 14; clone_size: .; j_call: TRBJ2-7; d_call: TRBD2; cdr3_aa: CASSLPSGSYEQYF; cdr3_nt: TGTGCCAGCAGCTTACCTAGCGGCTCCTACGAGCAGTACTTC
v_call: TRBV7-2; cdr3_length: 15; clone_size: .; j_call: TRBJ1-4; d_call: .; cdr3_aa: CASSLYSSPNEKLFF; cdr3_nt: TGTGCCAGCAGTTTATACAGCAGCCCAAATGAAAAACTGTTTTTT
v_call: TRBV4-1; cdr3_length: 18; clone_size: .; j_call: TRBJ2-1; d_call: .; cdr3_aa: CASSQEGHLLGSYNEQFF; cdr3_nt: TGCGCCAGCAGCCAAGAGGGGCACCTGTTGGGAAGCTACAATGAGCAGTTCTTC
v_call: TRBV4-3; cdr3_length: 18; clone_size: .; j_call: TRBJ2-1; d_call: TRBD1; cdr3_aa: CASSQGRPGQLSYNEQFF; cdr3_nt: TGCGCCAGCAGCCAAGGGAGGCCGGGACAGCTTTCTTACAATGAGCAGTTCTTC
v_call: TRBV9; cdr3_length: 16; clone_size: .; j_call: TRBJ2-2; d_call: TRBD1; cdr3_aa: CASSLKPGQGRRELFF; cdr3_nt: TGTGCCAGCAGCCTTAAGCCGGGACAGGGACGTCGGGAGCTGTTTTTT
v_call: TRBV28; cdr3_length: 17; clone_size: .; j_call: TRBJ2-5; d_call: TRBD1; cdr3_aa: CASNTRDRGRAGETQYF; cdr3_nt: TGTGCCAGCAATACACGAGACAGGGGTCGAGCCGGCGAGACCCAGTACTTC
v_call: TRBV9; cdr3_length: 15; clone_size: .; j_call: TRBJ1-2; d_call: .; cdr3_aa: CASSPPAGAFYGYTF; cdr3_nt: TGTGCCAGCAGCCCGCCGGCGGGCGCGTTTTATGGCTACACCTTC